Below are 8 T cell receptor beta chains sequenced from a single sample in a study of blood T cell repertoires in COVID-19. TCRdb keeps only in-frame clones here, not all; method: immunoSEQ multiplex PCR. Among roughly 74,000 clones listed, around 89% were seen once. The sample was PBMCs or T cells enriched from blood (not recorded which). These receptors all come from a woman between 50 and 59 years old with acute COVID-19.

The V gene is TRBV7-2, the J gene TRBJ1-1; TRBD1 is a possible D gene (6 bases). The CDR3 loop spans 16 amino acids. The germline V gene encodes CDR1 SGHTA and CDR2 FQGNSA. The germline V and J ends were trimmed by 1 base and 6 bases, with 18 bases remaining between them. CDR3 protein: CASSLEPPRGRAEAFF. The CDR3 nucleotides are TGTGCCAGCAGCTTAGAACCACCCAGGGGCCGCGCTGAAGCTTTCTTT.

The genes are TRBV20-1 and TRBJ2-3, with D uncertain. The CDR3 is made up of 11 amino acids. Per the germline V gene, CDR1 is DFQATT and CDR2 is SNEGSKA (reference sequence). Trimming pared 5 bases from V and 2 bases from J, leaving 5 bases between. The CDR3 DNA is TGCAGTGCTTCTTCCACAGATACGCAGTATTTT. Translated: CSASSTDTQYF.

This clone came up once. The rearrangement joins TRBV7-8 to TRBJ1-3; D gene uncertain. Trimming cost V 3 bases and J 2 bases, with 5 bases left between them. CDR3 length: 13 amino acids. Germline lookup yields CDR1 SGHVS and CDR2 FQNEAQ. CDR3 DNA sequence: TGTGCCAGCAGCTTTGGGCCTGGAAACACCATATATTTT. Protein sequence: CASSFGPGNTIYF.

J is TRBJ2-7 and V is TRBV14; 12 bases fit TRBD2. Germline V gives CDR1 SGHDN, CDR2 FVKESK. The CDR3 is 18 residues long. The ends lost 0 bases at V and 3 bases at J; junction bases unmatched: 9. In DNA form, the CDR3 reads TGTGCCAGCAGCCAAGAGAGGCTAGCGGGAGGGCCCGGCTACGAGCAGTACTTC. Its translation: CASSQERLAGGPGYEQYF.

The V call is TRBV9, the J call TRBJ1-3; D remains unclear. CDR3 size: 15 residues. CDR1 and CDR2 (germline): SGDLS, YYNGEE. V was cut by 0 bases and J by 3 bases, with 10 bases left in between. CDR3 bases: TGTGCCAGCAGCGTAGTTGGAGGTGGTGGAAACACCATATATTTT. It is translated as CASSVVGGGGNTIYF.

This chain uses TRBV11-2 with TRBJ2-2; unclear D gene. The length of the CDR3 is 14 residues. Germline loops: CDR1 SGHAT, CDR2 FQNNGV. V was trimmed by 0 bases and J by 3 bases, leaving 5 bases between them. Written as DNA, the CDR3 is TGTGCCAGCAGCTTAGAACGGGACACCGGGGAGCTGTTTTTT. Encoded protein: CASSLERDTGELFF.

The V gene is TRBV11-3, the J gene TRBJ2-1; the match to TRBD2 covers 7 bases. Per germline, CDR1 SGHNT and CDR2 YENEEA. This CDR3 has 16 residues. The V gene end was trimmed by 0 bases and the J gene end by 9 bases; junction bases not matched to a gene: 11. The CDR3 DNA sequence: TGTGCCAGCAGCTTAGAGGGGACTAAGGAGGTCAGTGAGCAGTTCTTC. Its protein is CASSLEGTKEVSEQFF.

The chain has TRBV18 and TRBJ2-3; TRBD2 agrees at 8 bases. The CDR3 is 14 residues long. V lost 2 bases, J lost 5 bases, and 3 bases stayed unmatched. The germline V gene encodes CDR1 KGHSH and CDR2 LQKENI. The CDR3 region is CASSPGLAEDTQYF. CDR3 DNA sequence: TGTGCCAGCTCACCAGGACTAGCTGAAGATACGCAGTATTTT.